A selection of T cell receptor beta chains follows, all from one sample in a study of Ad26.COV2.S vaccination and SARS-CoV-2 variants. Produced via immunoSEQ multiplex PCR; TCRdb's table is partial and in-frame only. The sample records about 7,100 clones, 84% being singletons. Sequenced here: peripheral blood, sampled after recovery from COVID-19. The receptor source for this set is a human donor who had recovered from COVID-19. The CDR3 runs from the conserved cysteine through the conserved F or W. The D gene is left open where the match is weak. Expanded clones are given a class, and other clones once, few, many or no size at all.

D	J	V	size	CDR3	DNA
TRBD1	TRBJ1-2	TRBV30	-	CAWSDGTGGSGYTF	TGTGCCTGGAGTGATGGGACAGGGGGCAGTGGCTACACCTTC
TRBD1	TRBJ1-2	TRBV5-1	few	CASSLAGGDYGYTF	TGCGCCAGCAGCTTGGCAGGGGGCGACTATGGCTACACCTTC
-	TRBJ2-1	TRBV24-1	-	CATSVGGLNNEQFF	TGTGCCACCAGTGTTGGGGGCCTTAACAATGAGCAGTTCTTC
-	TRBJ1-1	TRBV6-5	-	CASRGQKLEAFF	TGTGCCAGCAGGGGACAAAAGCTTGAAGCTTTCTTT
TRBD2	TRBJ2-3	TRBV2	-	CASSGSSGSGADTQYF	TGTGCCAGCAGTGGTTCCAGCGGGAGTGGCGCAGATACGCAGTATTTT
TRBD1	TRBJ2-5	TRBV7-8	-	CASRGNRGRWETQYF	TGTGCCAGCAGGGGGAACAGGGGGCGCTGGGAGACCCAGTACTTC
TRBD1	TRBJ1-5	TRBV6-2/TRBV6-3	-	CASSYPGQGAVAQHF	TGTGCCAGCAGTTATCCGGGACAGGGGGCCGTAGCCCAGCATTTT
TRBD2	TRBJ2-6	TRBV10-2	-	CASSETSGGASSGANVLTF	TGCGCCAGCAGTGAAACTAGCGGGGGGGCCAGCTCTGGGGCCAACGTCCTGACTTTC
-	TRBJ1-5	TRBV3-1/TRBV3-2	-	CASSPASRGQPQHF	TGTGCCAGCAGCCCCGCCTCCAGGGGCCAGCCCCAGCATTTT
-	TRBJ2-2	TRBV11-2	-	CASSLGRLTGELFF	TGTGCCAGCAGCTTAGGACGCTTAACCGGGGAGCTGTTTTTT
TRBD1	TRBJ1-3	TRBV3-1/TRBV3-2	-	CASSERGQRSGNTIYF	TGTGCCAGCAGCGAAAGGGGACAGCGCTCTGGAAACACCATATATTTT